This T cell receptor beta chain was retrieved from a study of regulatory T cells in long-lasting Graves disease. Both iRepertoire HTBI primers and Arm-PCR of CDR3 regions were used to build the TCR beta libraries. TCRdb reanalysed the multiplex PCR reads using MiXCR and keeps one entry per CDR3 protein. The sample carries about 540,000 distinct CDR3 sequences, roughly 12% recorded once. J lost 4 bases, V lost 3 bases, and 20 bases had no gene match. Germline assignment: CDR1 ENHRY and CDR2 SYGVKD. This CDR3 comprises 19 residues. Whole-study results and caveats: Persistent patients had more shared public clonotypes (around 2,800) than new patients (about 920).

Time point described: newly diagnosed GD, antithyroid drugs for less than 3 months. With RNA extracted from PBMCs as input, the TCR library was made. The sample holds many counts of this clonotype. Antigen specificity is unknown. These same data were also listed under a study on T cells in Graves' hyperthyroidism and ophthalmopathy.

The chain recombines TRBV10-3 with TRBJ2-7; 8 bases agree with TRBD2. This sample comprised peripheral blood mononuclear cells (PBMCs), obtained at new diagnosis, from a patient treated with antithyroid drugs. The clonotype comes from a young man with Graves disease. The DNA for the CDR3 is TGTGCCATCAGTGAAATAACTAGCGGAGTAGACACAACACCGTACGAGCAGTACTTC. Its protein is CAISEITSGVDTTPYEQYF.